The entry below gives a single TCR beta chain sequence along with its context. In this sample, this clone turned up once. The antigen it recognizes is unknown. Base qualities are not recorded, but no much larger clone differs from it by a single base. Genomic DNA was isolated from the sorted cells so that the TCRbeta CDR3 region could be sequenced. TCRbeta CDR3 regions were sequenced using the immunoSEQ Assay. TCRdb limited this immuneACCESS table to in-frame rearrangements with V and J called. A share of clones is missing; checked studies link under half to unresolved V genes, and the rest is unexplained. Recorded for this sample are about 81,000 clones; about 80% of them occurred a single time. The ten largest clones add up to 6.6% of the sample. The CDR3, from cysteine to phenylalanine, totals 15 residues. The sequence is cut down to CDR3 DNA, 45 bases in frame from base 1. V is reduced by 5 bases and J by 2 bases, leaving a spacing of 15 bases between them. Sequences MNHEY (CDR1) and SMNVEV (CDR2) are obtained from the germline V gene (reference sequence).

The trial excluded patients who had a history of autoimmune disease or who were on systemic immunosuppression. Peripheral blood for TCR sequencing was collected from all dose cohorts at baseline, on cycle 4 day 1, and on cycle 7 day 1. Samples were obtained from an open-label, multicenter, first-in-human phase I dose-escalation trial of ivuxolimab. Adults with locally advanced or metastatic head and neck squamous cell, hepatocellular, melanoma or renal cell carcinoma were enrolled in the trial. CD4+ and CD8+ T cells were sorted separately from peripheral blood before TCR sequencing. These data originate in a study of OX40 agonist ivuxolimab in advanced cancers. About the full investigation: Ivuxolimab, which targeted the costimulatory receptor OX40 (CD134), was an agonistic, fully human IgG2 monoclonal antibody. Intravenous ivuxolimab was administered to patients every 2 weeks at six dose levels: 0.01, 0.1, 0.3, 1.5, 3 and 10 mg/kg. Of the 52 patients in dose escalation, 19 had hepatocellular carcinoma, some 15 had melanoma, 9 had renal cell carcinoma and 9 had head and neck cancer. In the dose-escalation cohort, roughly 80% of patients were male, and the mean age was approximately 60 years, with a range of 23 to 79. Patients were allowed to have had prior anti-PD-1, anti-PD-L1 or anti-CTLA-4 therapy, and approximately 40% of the dose-escalation patients had been treated with checkpoint inhibitors. Three dose-escalation patients achieved partial responses, one with hepatocellular carcinoma and two with cutaneous melanoma. Peripheral TCRbeta sequencing was intended to test whether TCR sequence diversity was altered and clonal T-cell expansion was caused by ivuxolimab. The paper describes the monotherapy dose-escalation part (N of about 52 patients) of the phase I trial of ivuxolimab.

Points the paper makes about the study in general: At doses of 0.1 to 3.0 mg/kg, clonal expansion of both CD4+ and CD8+ blood T cells was observed from baseline to week 6. Low levels of normalized T-cell clonal expansion were also seen in some nonresponding patients. In partial responders in the 0.1-3.0 mg/kg groups, normalized peripheral clonal expansion was found to be among the lowest, especially among CD8+ T cells. Antigen specificity was not determined for the clonally expanded peripheral T cells. After ivuxolimab, more expanded clones were found on average in CD8+ T cells than in CD4+ T cells.

The sequences come from CD4+ or CD8+ T cells sorted from blood, collected in a trial of the OX40 agonist ivuxolimab. The V and J genes are TRBV27 and TRBJ2-5; perhaps TRBD1 is the D gene, with 5 bases matching. The TCR comes from an adult with an advanced solid tumor such as melanoma, head and neck, liver or kidney cancer. The nucleotide sequence reads as follows: TGTGCCAGCAGTATGACAGTCGAGAATCAAGAGACCCAGTACTTC. It encodes CASSMTVENQETQYF.